This passage covers 23 T cell receptor beta chains from one sample sequenced in a study of control samples from healthy donors and cancer patients (TCRdb year 2020). Libraries were built with the immunoSEQ multiplex PCR assay. TCRdb re-hosts the immuneACCESS table, in-frame sequences only. Its copies lack some clones; in the studies checked, an unresolved V gene accounts for under half of them, and the cause for the rest is not known. A total of approximately 140,000 clones appear in this sample, approximately 86% of them only once. Jointly, the top ten make up approximately 9% of the sample. The sequenced sample was blood. The source of these receptors is a woman aged 30 to 39 in good health.

V gene TRBV19 combines with J gene TRBJ1-3, with D perhaps matching TRBD1 (5 bases). This CDR3 region has 10 residues. The germline V and J ends were trimmed by 7 bases and 8 bases, with 6 bases remaining between them. CDR1 LNHDA and CDR2 SQIVND come from the germline V gene (reference sequence). The CDR3 coding sequence is TGTGCCAGTAAAGGGGACACCATATATTTT. It yields the protein CASKGDTIYF.

The J gene is TRBJ1-5, the V gene TRBV6-5; no definite D call. Germline CDR1 and CDR2: MNHEY and SVGAGI. Trimming removed 8 bases from V and 1 base from J, with 15 bases in between. This CDR3 spans 15 amino acids. The CDR3, as DNA: TGTGCCAGCGCCGAGGGATTCGGGAGCAATCAGCCCCAGCATTTT. Translating gives CASAEGFGSNQPQHF.

In this sample, this clone turned up a few times. This chain joins TRBV5-4 and TRBJ2-3; TRBD2 might be the D (6 bases). This CDR3 contains 15 residues. Trimming took off 0 bases at V and 8 bases at J, with 16 bases between the two ends. CDR1 is SGHNT, CDR2 YYREEE, per germline (reference sequence). CDR3: CASSLAGLAKGTQYF. As DNA, the CDR3 is TGTGCCAGCAGCTTGGCCGGTCTAGCGAAGGGTACGCAGTATTTT.

The sample holds a few counts of this clone. This chain uses TRBV13 with TRBJ2-5; 9 bases are a match to TRBD1. The junction had 9 bases not matched to a gene; V was cut back by 4 bases and J by 3 bases. The CDR3 contains 16 residues. The germline CDR1 and CDR2 sequences are PRHDT and FYEKMQ (reference sequence). The CDR3 protein is CASSSRGQGAKETQYF. The CDR3 nucleotides read TGTGCCAGCAGCTCAAGGGGACAGGGCGCAAAAGAGACCCAGTACTTC.

About this clone: Other DNA sequences in this sample translate to the same CDR3. This sequence joins TRBV9 and TRBJ1-3; no clear D. Germline CDR1 is SGDLS and CDR2 is YYNGEE. The ends were cut back, 2 bases at V and 0 bases at J, with 3 bases in the middle. This CDR3 is 13 amino acids long. CDR3 protein: CASSVSSGNTIYF. Here the CDR3 DNA reads TGTGCCAGCAGCGTGAGCTCTGGAAACACCATATATTTT.

The CDR3 DNA follows: TGTGCCAGCTCACCGGATCTAAGACAGGGGCATGTCTATGGCTACACCTTC. Its translation: CASSPDLRQGHVYGYTF. The chain is built from TRBV18 and TRBJ1-2; 8 nucleotides agree with TRBD1. V trimming: 3 bases; J trimming: 4 bases; junction bases outside the gene matches: 13. The CDR3 is made up of 17 amino acids. Germline CDR1 reads KGHSH; CDR2 reads LQKENI.

V gene TRBV29-1 combines with J gene TRBJ2-7; 10 positions match TRBD1. The ends lost 4 bases at V and 6 bases at J; junction bases unmatched: 6. The germline V gene has CDR1 SQVTM and CDR2 ANQGSEA. The CDR3 spans 13 residues. CDR3 residues: CSVAMGQGSEQYF. The CDR3 bases are TGCAGCGTTGCTATGGGACAGGGGAGCGAGCAGTACTTC.

The CDR3 nucleotides read TGTGCCAGCAGCCCACCAGGGACTAGCGGCACAGATACGCAGTATTTT. It yields the protein CASSPPGTSGTDTQYF. The chain is built from TRBV11-3 and TRBJ2-3; 10 positions match TRBD2. CDR1 SGHNT and CDR2 YENEEA come from the germline V gene. This CDR3 has 16 amino acids. Losses at the gene ends were 5 bases for V and 1 base for J; bases not matched to a gene: 6.

The V gene is TRBV2, the J gene TRBJ2-4; D remains unclear. The germline V and J ends were trimmed by 4 bases and 3 bases, with 10 bases remaining between them. The CDR3 is 14 residues long. Germline values: CDR1 SNHLY, CDR2 FYNNEI. CDR3 amino acids: CASSASPNKNIQYF. CDR3 nucleotides: TGTGCCAGCAGTGCGTCTCCCAACAAAAACATTCAGTACTTC.

The chain is built from TRBV19 and TRBJ2-1; D might be TRBD1 (5 bases). The CDR3 extends over 14 amino acids. CDR1 and CDR2 (germline): LNHDA, SQIVND (reference sequence). Between the trimmed V and J ends, which lost 1 base and 5 bases, there was a span of 9 bases. The CDR3 loop reads CASSIGNRHNEQFF. CDR3 in DNA: TGTGCCAGTAGTATAGGGAACAGGCACAATGAGCAGTTCTTC. Complete variable domain (other parts from reference TRBV19 and TRBJ2-1): DGGITQSPKYLFRKEGQNVTLSCEQNLNHDAMYWYRQDPGQGLRLIYYSQIVNDFQKGDIAEGYSVSREKKESFPLTVTSAQKNPTAFYLCASSIGNRHNEQFFGPGTRLTVL.

This chain joins TRBV24-1 and TRBJ1-2; a weak D match, TRBD1 (5 bases). Germline V lookup: CDR1 KGHDR, CDR2 SFDVKD. Trimming cost V 5 bases and J 0 bases, with 6 bases left between them. The CDR3 totals 13 residues. CDR3: CATSGQPNYGYTF. CDR3 sequence (DNA): TGTGCCACCAGTGGACAGCCTAACTATGGCTACACCTTC.

This clone was detected once. The rearrangement links TRBV5-1 to TRBJ2-3, with 7 bases identical to TRBD2. Trimming cost V 0 bases and J 5 bases; bases outside gene matches: 6. The CDR3 is 15 residues long. CDR1 and CDR2 from the germline V gene are SGHRS and YFSETQ. CDR3 loop: CASSLVRGVGDTQYF. As DNA, the CDR3 is TGCGCCAGCAGCTTGGTACGGGGGGTTGGAGATACGCAGTATTTT.

CDR3 sequence reads: CATSRGFGGNYEQYF. CDR3 nucleotide sequence: TGTGCCACCAGCAGAGGGTTTGGAGGGAACTACGAGCAGTACTTC. This chain links TRBV15 with TRBJ2-7; D may be TRBD2 (6 bases). This CDR3 is built from 15 residues. From germline, CDR1 is LNHNV and CDR2 YYDKDF (reference sequence). Deletions cut 1 base from V and 3 bases from J, with 13 bases between.

The rearrangement links TRBV11-2 to TRBJ1-1; D is unclear. CDR1 and CDR2 (germline): SGHAT, FQNNGV. CDR3 length: 12 residues. The ends were cut back, 5 bases at V and 8 bases at J, with 12 bases in the middle. The CDR3 DNA reads TGTGCCAGCAGCCCTCGGATCTACGAAGCTTTCTTT. Its translation is CASSPRIYEAFF.

In regard to this clone: Because the CDR3's place on the DNA is in doubt, the DNA is left out and the CDR3 is given as listed by TCRdb. This rearrangement joins TRBV5-5 to TRBJ2-7; TRBD2 reflects the table's D call only, with no check against the DNA. Germline V gene sequence: CDR1 SGHKS, CDR2 YYEKEE (reference sequence). The CDR3 sequence runs 14 residues, both termini included. CDR3 region: CASSLWASGSGLYF.

DNA of the CDR3: TGTGCCAGCAGCCAAGATCTCTGGACTAGCAGAAATAAAGAGACCCAGTACTTC. This sequence encodes CASSQDLWTSRNKETQYF. J is TRBJ2-5 and V is TRBV3-1 (or the pseudogene TRBV3-2), with 8 nucleotides matching TRBD2. Germline values: CDR1 LGHDT, CDR2 YNNKEL (reference sequence). The length of the CDR3 is 18 residues. V was clipped by 0 bases and J by 3 bases; unmatched bases: 12.

V gene TRBV5-4 combines with J gene TRBJ1-3; D unresolved. The germline gives CDR1 SGHNT, CDR2 YYREEE (reference sequence). V lost 2 bases and J 8 bases, leaving 14 bases between the germline ends. The CDR3 runs to 14 residues. CDR3 loop: CASSFLSAGDTIYF. The DNA of the CDR3 is TGTGCCAGCAGCTTCCTGTCTGCGGGCGACACCATATATTTT.

The V gene is TRBV19, the J gene TRBJ1-2; D call uncertain. V lost 2 bases to trimming and J lost 3 bases, with 13 bases between them. The CDR3 spans 15 residues. Germline V gene lookup returns CDR1 LNHDA and CDR2 SQIVND (reference sequence). CDR3 nucleotides: TGTGCCAGTAGTATAACTCCCAGGCAGGACTATGGCTACACCTTC. It codes for CASSITPRQDYGYTF.

The J gene is TRBJ1-5, the V gene TRBV21-1; the table's TRBD1 call for D was not verified on the DNA. TRBV21-1 is an annotated pseudogene. The CDR3 has 16 amino acids. As DNA, the CDR3 is TGTGCCACCCCTTCTCAGGGCCCCGAGGGCAATCAGCCCCAGCATTTT. This translates into CATPSQGPEGNQPQHF.

This chain uses TRBV29-1 with TRBJ2-7; TRBD2 is a possible D gene (6 bases). V lost 7 bases and J 5 bases, leaving 15 bases between the germline ends. The germline gives CDR1 SQVTM, CDR2 ANQGSEA. The CDR3 covers 12 residues. The CDR3 DNA is TGCAGCGCTACTGGAGGGCCCCACGAGCAGTACTTC. Protein: CSATGGPHEQYF.

This sequence joins TRBV4-2 and TRBJ1-5, with 7 bases that match TRBD1. CDR1 is LGHNA and CDR2 is YNFKEQ in the germline V gene. Losses at the gene ends were 5 bases for V and 6 bases for J; bases not matched to a gene: 10. This CDR3 spans 15 amino acids. The CDR3 here is CASSETGWETQPQHF. The DNA for the CDR3 is TGTGCCAGCAGCGAGACAGGGTGGGAAACTCAGCCCCAGCATTTT.

The rearrangement uses TRBV5-5 and TRBJ1-2; D is unclear. Germline loops: CDR1 SGHKS, CDR2 YYEKEE (reference sequence). CDR3 size: 14 residues. V lost 1 base and J 2 bases, leaving 9 bases between the germline ends. DNA of the CDR3: TGTGCCAGCAGCTTGAGTCTGAGGAACTATGGCTACACCTTC. Translating gives CASSLSLRNYGYTF. The full variable domain, its missing parts supplied by reference TRBV5-5 and TRBJ1-2, is DAGVTQSPTHLIKTRGQQVTLRCSPISGHKSVSWYQQVLGQGPQFIFQYYEKEERGRGNFPDRFSARQFPNYSSELNVNALLLGDSALYLCASSLSLRNYGYTFGSGTRLTVV.

The chain uses TRBV6-4 and TRBJ1-2, with D unclear. Trimming took 5 bases from V and 8 from J, leaving 21 bases between them. The CDR3 extends over 15 amino acids. Germline V lookup: CDR1 MRHNA, CDR2 SNTAGT. The CDR3 DNA is TGTGCCAGCAGTCCCTTCGCGGGCGGTTTCGAGGGCTACACCTTC. Translation: CASSPFAGGFEGYTF.